Detailed here is one T cell receptor (beta chain). The data stem from a study of blood T cell repertoires in COVID-19. The study counted Cohort 3 donors as recovered given two negative PCRs, clearance, or symptom resolution. Original processing methods: Amplification of reference gene primers provided the estimated nucleated cell counts. The protocol was immunoSEQ multiplex PCR, while the TCRdb copy is restricted to in-frame clones and leaves out a portion. From that table come the V and J calls and clone size; the DNA was used to work out D and trimming. The table has about 320,000 clones, 80% to 90% seen once. V shed 2 bases, J shed 5 bases, and the junction held 6 bases outside the gene matches. CDR3 size: 14 residues. From germline, CDR1 is MNHEY and CDR2 SVGAGI.

Sequenced input: PBMCs or T cells enriched from blood (not recorded which). The TCR comes from a woman in her late teens or twenties who had recovered from COVID-19. The chain recombines TRBV6-5 with TRBJ2-7; TRBD2 aligns across 7 bases. This CDR3 is CASSYIAGLDEQYF. The CDR3, as DNA: TGTGCCAGCAGTTACATAGCGGGTCTAGACGAGCAGTACTTC.